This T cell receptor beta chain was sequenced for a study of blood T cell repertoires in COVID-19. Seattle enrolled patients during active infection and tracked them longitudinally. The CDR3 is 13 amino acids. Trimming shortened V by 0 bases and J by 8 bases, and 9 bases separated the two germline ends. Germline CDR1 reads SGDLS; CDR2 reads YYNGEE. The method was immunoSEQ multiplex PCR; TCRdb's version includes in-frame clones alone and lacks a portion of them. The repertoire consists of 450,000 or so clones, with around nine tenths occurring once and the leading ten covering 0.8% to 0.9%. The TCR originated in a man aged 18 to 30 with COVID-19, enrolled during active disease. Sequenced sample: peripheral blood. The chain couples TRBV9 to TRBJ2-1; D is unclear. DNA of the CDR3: TGTGCCAGCAGCGTAGACTCCGGGTATGAGCAGTTCTTC. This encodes CASSVDSGYEQFF.